This TCR beta chain stems from a study of T cell responses to AZD1222 COVID-19 vaccine (dated by TCRdb to the early 2020s). About the full investigation: Because spike-specific TCR depth and breadth did not differ between the two schedules, AZD1222 recipients who got a second dose at roughly 4 weeks were pooled with those who got a second dose at roughly 12 weeks. A total of about 230 trial participants underwent TCR sequencing, of whom about 200 received two doses of AZD1222 and roughly 25 received two doses of the MenACWY control vaccine. Enrollment into the trials was organized by age into subgroups of 18-55, 56-69 and 70-plus years, and those subgroups contained around 150, 28 and 57 TCR-sequenced participants, respectively. General findings and caveats noted by the study authors: No day 14 peak-response samples were available, so repertoires were characterized only after the peak T cell response. In the small 56-69-year group, the increase in depth fell short of significance, most likely because of low power. The vaccine-associated CD4 TCRs covered the entire spike protein, and the dominant responses fell in regions 160-218 and 743-854. Conclusions about previously exposed vaccinees were limited because only a handful of AZD1222 recipients were SARS-CoV-2 seropositive at baseline. Reportedly, close to half of the unique spike-specific TCRs recognized epitopes lying outside the regions that are mutated in the B.1.351 and B.1.1.7 variants. Most participants were white British and females outnumbered males, and the authors suggested that clonal diversity may have been underestimated. A significant rise in spike-specific TCR breadth and depth was observed after two AZD1222 doses relative to day 0 and relative to MenACWY recipients.

The CDR3 regions of human TCRbeta chains were analyzed by immunosequencing. The study's own analysis went as follows. Repertoire TCRs were checked for matches against a reference library of SARS-CoV-2-specific TCRs that had been generated using the MIRA antigen-specificity platform. Breadth was defined as the fraction of unique TCRs that were SARS-CoV-2-associated. Depth was defined as the fraction of total T cells that were SARS-CoV-2-associated. Using the MIRA data, each spike-specific TCR was assigned both to the spike region to which the TCR was reactive and to a CD4 or CD8 class. Log10-transformed breadth and depth values were compared by one-way ANOVA with Sidak's multiple comparisons tests. TCRdb provides this immuneACCESS table in a form limited to in-frame rearrangements. Some clones are lacking; in checked studies, under half of them reflect an unresolved V gene, and why the rest are absent is not known. Clone size and V and J calls were adopted from that table, with D and trimming inferred from the DNA. The sample table holds 68,000 or so clones, of which around 83% were seen once. 12% of the sample is held by the ten biggest clonotypes.

On this clone: Its antigen target is currently unknown. There are no base qualities to consult, and no much larger clone falls within one base.

The time point label, read with the paper, signifies: baseline before first vaccination. The vaccinee samples were drawn from two UK trials, COV001 and COV002, one of which was a single-blind randomized controlled phase 2/3 trial testing AZD1222 (ChAdOx1 nCoV-19) in healthy adults. Trial participant PBMC samples were collected at day 0 and day 28 after the second dose for TCRbeta chain sequencing. Reading the germline V gene gives CDR1 MNHEY and CDR2 SVGEGT. Reading from cysteine to phenylalanine, the CDR3 counts 14 amino acids. The only DNA kept is the CDR3, 42 bases in frame from the first base. The germline ends are 12 bases apart after V is trimmed by 0 bases and J by 7 bases.

This specimen consisted of peripheral blood, obtained on day 0 of AZD1222 vaccination. This receptor was identified in an adult in good health. The V and J genes are TRBV6-2 or TRBV6-3 and TRBJ1-2, with the D gene not clear enough to name. CDR3 sequence: CASSYSGKRAGYTF. Here is the DNA: TGTGCCAGCAGTTACTCAGGGAAGAGGGCTGGCTACACCTTC.